These 27 T cell receptor beta chains originate from one sample sequenced in a study of cytomegalovirus exposure and HLA in healthy donors. The PCR was carried out with 60 Vbeta primers and 13 Jbeta primers. Assay: immunoSEQ multiplex PCR; the TCRdb copy retains only in-frame clones and omits some. The profile shows 80,000 or so clones, around 58% of them singletons. Sequencing used PBMCs. These receptor sequences come from a man younger than 40 in good health and CMV-seropositive.

This chain joins TRBV5-6 and TRBJ2-3, with D unclear. The germline V and J ends were trimmed by 4 bases and 0 bases, with 18 bases remaining between them. This CDR3 is 17 amino acids long. In germline, CDR1 is SGHDT, CDR2 YYEEEE. The CDR3 DNA sequence: TGTGCCAGCAGCACCCTGGAGCTGGAAGCTAGCACAGATACGCAGTATTTT. As protein: CASSTLELEASTDTQYF.

The genes are TRBV6-6 and TRBJ2-3; D unclear. The CDR3 is 12 amino acids. Germline V gene data show CDR1 as MNHNY and CDR2 as SVGAGI (reference sequence). The V and J ends lost 4 bases and 3 bases respectively, with 5 bases between them. The CDR3 sequence: CASSSTTDTQYF. The CDR3 region has the DNA TGTGCCAGCAGTTCTACGACAGATACGCAGTATTTT.

This clone has more than one count but fewer than ten. The genes are TRBV19 and TRBJ1-4, with a tentative D call TRBD1 (6 bases). Trimming shortened V by 4 bases and J by 8 bases, and 14 bases separated the two germline ends. CDR1 is LNHDA and CDR2 is SQIVND in the germline V gene (reference sequence). This CDR3 has 14 residues. The CDR3 region is CASSNRVRSEKLFF. The CDR3 coding sequence is TGTGCCAGTAGTAACAGGGTGCGAAGCGAAAAACTGTTTTTT.

This clone was counted only a few times. The V gene is TRBV25-1, the J gene TRBJ2-2; 7 bases are shared with TRBD1. Germline values: CDR1 MGHDK, CDR2 SYGVNS. With 8 bases clipped from V and 13 bases from J, the junction kept 7 bases outside the gene matches. The CDR3 contains 11 residues. The CDR3 sequence: CASQKGAGLFF. CDR3 nucleotides: TGTGCCAGCCAGAAGGGGGCCGGGCTGTTTTTT.

The rearrangement links TRBV2 to TRBJ2-5, with 9 bases aligning to TRBD2. The last part of the DNA fits TRBJ2-7 better; the J call may be wrong. From germline, CDR1 is SNHLY and CDR2 FYNNEI. CDR3 length: 16 residues. This CDR3 reads CASISAGGPGSYEQYF. The CDR3 bases are TGTGCCAGCATATCCGCGGGGGGGCCTGGTTCCTACGAGCAGTACTTC.

The chain recombines TRBV15 with TRBJ2-5; 7 nucleotides line up with TRBD1. The CDR3 length is 15 residues. The germline gives CDR1 LNHNV, CDR2 YYDKDF (reference sequence). V was clipped by 0 bases and J by 1 base; unmatched bases: 2. The CDR3 region has the DNA TGTGCCACCAGCAGAGATAGGGGGCCCCAAGAGACCCAGTACTTC. Its protein product is CATSRDRGPQETQYF.

V usage is TRBV5-1 and J usage is TRBJ2-2, with D possibly being TRBD1 (6 bases). Germline lookup yields CDR1 SGHRS and CDR2 YFSETQ. Trimming took 4 bases from V and 6 from J, leaving 19 bases between them. The CDR3 runs to 16 residues. The CDR3 sequence is CASSEDSLSRAGELFF. CDR3 nucleotide sequence: TGCGCCAGCAGCGAGGACAGTTTATCGAGGGCCGGGGAGCTGTTTTTT. The whole variable domain, filled in from reference TRBV5-1 and TRBJ2-2, reads KAGVTQTPRYLIKTRGQQVTLSCSPISGHRSVSWYQQTPGQGLQFLFEYFSETQRNKGNFPGRFSGRQFSNSRSEMNVSTLELGDSALYLCASSEDSLSRAGELFFGEGSRLTVL.

This clone was seen only a few times. This chain uses TRBV7-9 with TRBJ2-7; TRBD1 agrees at 11 bases. Germline-derived CDR1 and CDR2 are SEHNR and FQNEAQ (reference sequence). V was clipped by 1 base and J by 9 bases; unmatched bases: 11. This CDR3 contains 16 residues. Written as DNA, the CDR3 is TGTGCCAGCAGCTTAGGATCGGGACAGGGGGGTAGGATGCAGTACTTC. The encoded protein is CASSLGSGQGGRMQYF.

The chain uses TRBV28 and TRBJ1-1; 10 bases match TRBD1. V was clipped by 6 bases and J by 6 bases; unmatched bases: 7. Germline V gives CDR1 MDHEN, CDR2 SYDVKM. This CDR3 is built from 14 residues. The CDR3 DNA reads as TGTGCCAGCAGATACACCGGGACAGGGGCTGAAGCTTTCTTT. Translated, it gives CASRYTGTGAEAFF.

This clone has a handful of counts. The genes are TRBV7-2 and TRBJ1-6; possible D gene TRBD1, 6 bases. The CDR3 totals 14 residues. Trimming pared 4 bases from V and 11 bases from J, leaving 15 bases between. Looked up from germline, CDR1 is SGHTA and CDR2 is FQGNSA. In DNA form, the CDR3 reads TGTGCCAGCAGCTCGGGCGGCGCAGGGGCACCCCTCCACTTT. Protein product: CASSSGGAGAPLHF.

The rearrangement links TRBV7-2 to TRBJ2-7; D is unresolved. Trimming left V 4 bases short and J 3 bases short, with 7 bases between. CDR1 is SGHTA, CDR2 FQGNSA, per germline. This CDR3 is built from 12 residues. The CDR3 reads CASSSSRYEQYF. CDR3 in DNA: TGTGCCAGCAGCTCGTCTCGCTACGAGCAGTACTTC.

This clone was seen just once. One end of the junction varies from germline; a read error may be responsible. This chain links TRBV5-1 with TRBJ1-2; TRBD1 aligns across 8 bases. CDR3 size: 13 residues. CDR1 and CDR2 (germline): SGHRS, YFSETQ. The chain's CDR3 is CASSGQGADGYTF. The CDR3 nucleotides are TGCGCCAGCAGCGGGCAGGGGGCCGATGGCTACACTTTC.

The chain joins TRBV19 to TRBJ1-4; TRBD1 agrees at 10 bases. The CDR3 has 14 residues. V gave up 6 bases and J gave up 7 bases; unmatched junction bases: 5. Germline CDR1 LNHDA, CDR2 SQIVND (reference sequence). CDR3 nucleotide sequence: TGTGCCAGTAGCATGACAGGGGGCCTTGAAAAACTGTTTTTT. Protein sequence: CASSMTGGLEKLFF.

V is TRBV7-9 and J is TRBJ2-5, with 7 bases identical to TRBD2. The CDR3 extends over 13 amino acids. The J segment lost 5 bases and the V segment lost 5 bases, leaving 5 bases of the junction unmatched. Germline V gene data show CDR1 as SEHNR and CDR2 as FQNEAQ (reference sequence). The CDR3 coding sequence is TGTGCCAGCAGCCCCCTAGCGGTGGAGACCCAGTACTTC. Translated: CASSPLAVETQYF.

The V gene is TRBV7-9, the J gene TRBJ2-7; tentative D call: TRBD1 (6 bases). Trimming shortened V by 5 bases and J by 5 bases, and 16 bases separated the two germline ends. The CDR3 runs to 14 residues. Looked up from germline, CDR1 is SEHNR and CDR2 is FQNEAQ (reference sequence). The DNA for the CDR3 is TGTGCCAGCAGCGACCAGACAGGTCGGGACGAGCAGTACTTC. Amino acid sequence: CASSDQTGRDEQYF.

This chain links TRBV18 with TRBJ2-3, with TRBD2 matching 7 bases. Germline CDR1 and CDR2: KGHSH and LQKENI. CDR3 length equals 13 residues. Losses at the gene ends were 4 bases for V and 4 bases for J; bases not matched to a gene: 2. The CDR3: CASSLGGADTQYF. The CDR3, as DNA: TGTGCCAGCTCACTGGGGGGGGCAGATACGCAGTATTTT.

In its sample, this clone was seen a few times. This rearrangement joins TRBV2 to TRBJ2-6; 8 nucleotides align to TRBD1. The junction had 8 bases not matched to a gene; V was cut back by 6 bases and J by 4 bases. The CDR3 length is 16 residues. Germline CDR1 reads SNHLY; CDR2 reads FYNNEI. CDR3 nucleotide sequence: TGTGCCAGCAGCGACAGGGGTACTTCCGGGGCCAACGTCCTGACTTTC. It yields the protein CASSDRGTSGANVLTF.

This clone turned up a few times. V is TRBV7-3 and J is TRBJ1-6; D unclear. Germline loops: CDR1 SGHTA, CDR2 FQGTGA. The CDR3 has 14 residues. The V gene lost 2 bases and the J gene lost 10 bases, with 12 bases spanning the gap. CDR3 DNA: TGTGCCAGCAGCTTAGTGGGGAGCGGGTCACCCCTCCACTTT. Its translation is CASSLVGSGSPLHF.

As concerns this clone: This CDR3 is also generated by other DNA sequences in the sample. V usage is TRBV18 and J usage is TRBJ2-1; 10 nucleotides match TRBD2. Germline V gives CDR1 KGHSH, CDR2 LQKENI. CDR3 length: 15 residues. Trimming cost V 3 bases and J 4 bases; bases outside gene matches: 3. The CDR3 is CASSPERGGYNEQFF. CDR3 DNA sequence: TGTGCCAGCTCACCCGAGCGGGGGGGGTACAATGAGCAGTTCTTC.

This chain uses TRBV5-1 with TRBJ2-7; D possibly corresponds to TRBD2 (6 bases). The V end lost 0 bases, the J end lost 2 bases, and 12 bases lay between the germline ends. The length of the CDR3 is 15 residues. Per the germline V gene, CDR1 is SGHRS and CDR2 is YFSETQ. The CDR3 region has the DNA TGCGCCAGCAGCTTGGCCGGAGGGGAAACCTACGAGCAGTACTTC. Translating it yields CASSLAGGETYEQYF. The full variable domain, completed using reference TRBV5-1 and TRBJ2-7, is KAGVTQTPRYLIKTRGQQVTLSCSPISGHRSVSWYQQTPGQGLQFLFEYFSETQRNKGNFPGRFSGRQFSNSRSEMNVSTLELGDSALYLCASSLAGGETYEQYFGPGTRLTVT.

On this clone itself: An end of the junction differs from the germline gene, which may be a read error. V usage is TRBV27 and J usage is TRBJ1-6; weak D call: TRBD1 (6 bases). This CDR3 is 14 amino acids long. The germline V gene has CDR1 MNHEY and CDR2 SMNVEV (reference sequence). The CDR3 here is CASNLGQYNSPLHF. The DNA for the CDR3 is TGTGCCAGCAATTTAGGACAGTATAATTCACCCCTCCACTTT.

The table lists this clone with a few counts. The V gene is TRBV7-2, the J gene TRBJ2-6; D ambiguous. CDR1 is SGHTA and CDR2 is FQGNSA in the germline V gene. V lost 5 bases and J lost 0, with 8 bases in between. This CDR3 comprises 15 residues. The chain's CDR3 is CASSRSRSGANVLTF. Written as DNA, the CDR3 is TGTGCCAGCAGCCGATCGCGCTCTGGGGCCAACGTCCTGACTTTC.

There are a few counts of this clone. This rearrangement joins TRBV5-1 to TRBJ2-2; TRBD1 matches at 8 bases. With 6 bases clipped from V and 1 base from J, the junction kept 2 bases outside the gene matches. The germline gives CDR1 SGHRS, CDR2 YFSETQ. The CDR3 runs 14 residues. The DNA for the CDR3 is TGCGCCAGCACGGGACAGGTGAACACCGGGGAGCTGTTTTTT. Amino acid sequence: CASTGQVNTGELFF.

This chain links TRBV11-2 with TRBJ2-6, with D perhaps matching TRBD2 (6 bases). The germline V gene has CDR1 SGHAT and CDR2 FQNNGV. Trimming shortened V by 5 bases and J by 4 bases, and 24 bases separated the two germline ends. The CDR3 spans 19 residues. CDR3 in amino acids: CASSRRDSLSPSGANVLTF. For the CDR3, the DNA is TGTGCCAGCAGCCGACGGGACTCCCTAAGCCCCTCCGGGGCCAACGTCCTGACTTTC.

In DNA form, the CDR3 reads TGTGCCAGCAGTGGGGTGATTGGGGCTAGCAATCAGCCCCAGCATTTT. Residues: CASSGVIGASNQPQHF. The chain combines TRBV28 with TRBJ1-5; D is perhaps TRBD1 (5 bases). V lost 5 bases to trimming and J lost 0 bases, with 14 bases between them. There are 16 residues in the CDR3. CDR1 and CDR2 (germline): MDHEN, SYDVKM.

This clone was seen only a few times. The CDR3 is CASSPGTSGDYEQYF. CDR3 nucleotide sequence: TGCGCCAGCAGCCCGGGGACTAGCGGGGACTACGAGCAGTACTTC. V and J are TRBV5-1 and TRBJ2-7; the match to TRBD2 covers 13 bases. The CDR3 consists of 15 residues. Germline V CDR1 and CDR2: SGHRS, YFSETQ. With 4 bases clipped from V and 3 bases from J, the junction kept 4 bases outside the gene matches.

The chain couples TRBV10-3 to TRBJ2-7; D is possibly TRBD2 (5 bases). The CDR3 is made up of 15 amino acids. The germline gives CDR1 ENHRY, CDR2 SYGVKD. V lost 0 bases and J lost 5, with 14 bases in between. The CDR3 loop reads CAISESTGGSDEQYF. The CDR3, as DNA: TGTGCCATCAGTGAGTCGACGGGCGGGTCGGACGAGCAGTACTTC.